This TCR beta chain emerged from a study of CD8+ T cells in alopecia areata. Study results and caveats: Resident alphabeta T cells of normal skin are also sequenced in scalp samples. Scalp and blood samples kept many expanded lesional clones throughout tofacitinib. Tofacitinib significantly decreased scalp clonality and expanded CD8+ clones among top 100.

Note on this clone: No antigen is known for it.

The CDR3 consists of 12 residues. The germline gives CDR1 GTSNPN, CDR2 SVGIG (reference sequence). Trimming left V 4 bases short and J 2 bases short, with 9 bases between. Treatment given: oral pan-JAK inhibitor, 5-10 mg twice daily. RNA, once extracted, was reverse transcribed into cDNA for use as the sequencing template. Method: immunoSEQ multiplex PCR; TCRdb's copy keeps in-frame clones and lacks some. The table has about 180,000 clones, about 53% seen once. This specimen was CD8+ T cells sorted from blood, taken at week 24, from a patient treated with tofacitinib. The chain uses TRBV30 and TRBJ2-7; TRBD1 might be the D (6 bases). The receptor comes from a human donor with alopecia areata. The CDR3 region has the DNA TGTGCCTGGATACAGGGCCCCTACGAGCAGTACTTC. This encodes CAWIQGPYEQYF.